This record looks at one TCR beta chain sequence and its context. Its cognate antigen has yet to be identified. No quality values exist for individual bases; no much larger clone is one base distant. V gives up 3 bases and J gives up 0 bases, and the segment between their germline ends measures 9 bases. From its cysteine to its phenylalanine, the CDR3 spans 14 amino acids. Only the CDR3 portion is preserved as DNA: 42 bases, with reading frame beginning at the first base. From the germline V gene (reference sequence), CDR1 is LNHNV and CDR2 is YYDKDF. TCRbeta CDR3 regions were amplified from genomic DNA by means of the immunoSEQ Assay, a bias-controlled multiplex PCR. From the authors' description of their analysis: Nucleated cell counts per sample were estimated from amplification of reference gene primers within the assay. To quantify the absolute abundance of each unique TCRbeta CDR3 rearrangement, sequence reads were collapsed and filtered. For each sample, productive Simpson clonality was calculated as the square root of Simpson's diversity index across productive rearrangements. Not all clones reach the TCRdb copy of this immuneACCESS table, which keeps in-frame sequences only. Checked studies attribute under half of the gap to unresolved V genes and leave the rest unexplained. Clone size and V and J calls were adopted from that table, with D and trimming inferred from the DNA. The sample data list approximately 300,000 clones, and around 90% of these were observed just once. The ten largest clones take up more than 6% of the sample.

This sample was included in a study of blood T cell repertoires in COVID-19 (dated by TCRdb to 2020 to 2022). For context, the study as a whole: Collaborator samples came from the United States, Italy and Spain and covered acute and convalescent phases of COVID-19. The material from the prospective study consisted of cDNA or gDNA derived from T cells, B-cell-depleted T cells, or PBMCs. Deeply sampled blood TCRbeta repertoires from subjects exposed to, actively infected with, or recovered from COVID-19 were included in the dataset. The repertoires were made available in a free public database intended to serve as a resource for research on the immune response to SARS-CoV-2. Samples came from the ongoing ImmuneRACE study (first 160 participants) plus 1,254 subjects from 6 global collaborators. Nearly every sample came with metadata listing a de-identified subject ID, COVID-19 status, age in years and sex. Where available, HLA class I and class II types were obtained from metadata supplied by the sample provider rather than from assay-based typing. Overall study results and their limits: Clinical and demographic metadata were provided uncurated, with the amount varying by source and participant.

At one collaborating source in Seattle, patients were enrolled during active infection and were followed longitudinally through the course of disease. Collaborating institutions collected whole blood in K2EDTA tubes following their own protocols. For TCRbeta analysis, collaborator samples were shipped as frozen whole blood, as isolated PBMCs, or as DNA extracted from either sample type. The receptor was derived from a woman aged 25 to 39 with COVID-19, enrolled during active disease. The specimen sequenced was peripheral blood. Recombination linked TRBV15 to TRBJ2-7; TRBD2 is a possible D gene, resting on 6 matching bases. In nucleotides, the sequence is TGTGCCACCAGCAGTGGGGGGAGCTCCTACGAGCAGTACTTC. This codes for CATSSGGSSYEQYF.